This T cell receptor beta chain was obtained from a study of blood T cell repertoires in COVID-19. About the research overall: Sources were T cells, B-cell-depleted T cells, or PBMCs; the material itself was cDNA or gDNA.

Method: immunoSEQ multiplex PCR; TCRdb's copy keeps in-frame clones and lacks some. The data contain 150,000 to 200,000 clones, about 88% of them singletons. V trimming: 2 bases; J trimming: 8 bases; junction bases outside the gene matches: 7. CDR3 length equals 14 residues. Germline CDR1 reads ENHRY; CDR2 reads SYGVKD. This clone was observed many times. The sample consisted of peripheral blood. The chain links TRBV10-3 to TRBJ1-2; 8 bases match TRBD1. The sequence was collected from a man in his 60s with acute or convalescent COVID-19. CDR3 DNA: TGTGCCATCAGTGAGGCCGGGACAGGAAGCGGCTACACCTTC. This sequence encodes CAISEAGTGSGYTF.